Shown below are 29 T cell receptor beta chains from a single sample sequenced in a study of radiotherapy plus CTLA-4 blockade in lung cancer (dated by TCRdb to 2017 to 2018). Library preparation was by the immunoSEQ multiplex PCR assay. In TCRdb, the immuneACCESS table is reduced to in-frame sequences with V and J assigned. These tables do not hold every clone; where another copy was compared, an unresolved V gene accounts for under half, and the others remain unexplained. The sample table lists roughly 90,000 clones, around 83% of them with a count of one. About 25% of the sample rests with the top ten. Sequenced material: peripheral blood, taken from a patient treated with radiotherapy plus ipilimumab. All receptors come from a human donor with non-small cell lung cancer that progressed on radiotherapy plus ipilimumab.

The gene calls are TRBV15 and TRBJ2-7; D gene unclear. This CDR3 region has 13 residues. From germline, CDR1 is LNHNV and CDR2 YYDKDF (reference sequence). Trimming took 5 bases from V and 2 from J, leaving 10 bases between them. This chain's CDR3 is CATSQGRTYEQYV. The CDR3 DNA follows: TGTGCCACCAGCCAAGGACGGACCTACGAGCAGTACGTC.

V gene TRBV7-9 combines with J gene TRBJ2-1, with TRBD1 as a possible D gene (5 bases). The ends were cut back, 1 base at V and 6 bases at J, with 13 bases in the middle. Germline loops: CDR1 SEHNR, CDR2 FQNEAQ (reference sequence). CDR3 size: 15 residues. CDR3 residues: CASSLGGGVINEQFF. CDR3 nucleotides: TGTGCCAGCAGCTTAGGGGGCGGAGTCATCAATGAGCAGTTCTTC.

This clone was seen only once. The gene calls are TRBV13 and TRBJ2-7; 9 bases map to TRBD2. CDR1 is PRHDT and CDR2 is FYEKMQ in the germline V gene (reference sequence). The CDR3 covers 15 residues. V dropped 3 bases and J dropped 2; count of bases not matched to a gene: 5. The chain's CDR3 is CASSFGGRVPYEQYV. DNA for the CDR3: TGTGCCAGCAGCTTCGGCGGGAGGGTCCCCTACGAGCAGTACGTC.

The chain joins TRBV18 to TRBJ2-6; D call uncertain. This CDR3 spans 16 amino acids. Trimming cost V 2 bases and J 2 bases, with 10 bases left between them. Germline V gene sequence: CDR1 KGHSH, CDR2 LQKENI. CDR3: CASSPAPAAGANVLTF. CDR3 DNA sequence: TGTGCCAGCTCACCAGCGCCGGCAGCTGGGGCCAACGTCCTGACTTTC. Filled out from reference TRBV18 and TRBJ2-6, the complete variable domain reads NAGVMQNPRHLVRRRGQEARLRCSPMKGHSHVYWYRQLPEEGLKFMVYLQKENIIDESGMPKERFSAEFPKEGPSILRIQQVVRGDSAAYFCASSPAPAAGANVLTFGAGSRLTVL.

This chain uses TRBV5-1 with TRBJ1-2; 9 nucleotides align to TRBD1. The junction had 8 bases not matched to a gene; V was cut back by 4 bases and J by 4 bases. This CDR3 spans 15 amino acids. Germline V gives CDR1 SGHRS, CDR2 YFSETQ. The CDR3 DNA reads as TGCGCCAGCAGCACGAGACAGGGGGATACCTATGGCTACACCTTC. Amino acid sequence: CASSTRQGDTYGYTF.

The V and J genes are TRBV11-2 and TRBJ2-7, with D perhaps matching TRBD2 (5 bases). The length of the CDR3 is 12 residues. CDR1 and CDR2 (germline): SGHAT, FQNNGV. Trimming removed 5 bases at V and 7 bases at J, with 12 bases between. CDR3 protein: CASSQRVLEQYF. The DNA for the CDR3 is TGTGCCAGCAGCCAGAGGGTGTTGGAGCAGTACTTC.

V and J are TRBV11-3 and TRBJ2-3; D call uncertain. V was cut by 4 bases and J by 2 bases, with 4 bases left in between. The CDR3 has 12 residues. Germline CDR1 and CDR2: SGHNT and YENEEA. Here the CDR3 reads CASSSNTDTQYF. The CDR3 nucleotides read TGTGCCAGCAGCTCGAACACAGATACGCAGTATTTT.

This chain uses TRBV6-1 with TRBJ1-6; 9 bases are shared with TRBD1. The J segment lost 7 bases and the V segment lost 2 bases, leaving 3 bases of the junction unmatched. Germline values: CDR1 MNHNS, CDR2 SASEGT. CDR3 length: 15 residues. CDR3 protein: CASSEYGQGNSPLHF. The CDR3 DNA follows: TGTGCCAGCAGTGAATATGGACAGGGGAATTCACCCCTCCACTTT.

V is TRBV20-1 and J is TRBJ2-5, with D hard to call. CDR3 length: 11 residues. Germline V gene sequence: CDR1 DFQATT, CDR2 SNEGSKA (reference sequence). Trimming pared 3 bases from V and 5 bases from J, leaving 7 bases between. For the CDR3, the DNA is TGCAGTGCTAGCGCGTATGAGACCCAGTACTTC. Translation: CSASAYETQYF.

V and J are TRBV7-2 and TRBJ1-4; tentative D call: TRBD1 (5 bases). Trimming stripped 1 base from V and 8 bases from J, with 17 bases between. CDR3 length: 16 residues. Germline CDR1 is SGHTA and CDR2 is FQGNSA. The CDR3 bases are TGTGCCAGCAGCTTAGTGGCCGGGCAGGGTGGCGAAAAACTGTTTTTT. Its protein is CASSLVAGQGGEKLFF. The whole variable domain, remainder taken from reference TRBV7-2 and TRBJ1-4, is GAGVSQSPSNKVTEKGKDVELRCDPISGHTALYWYRQSLGQGLEFLIYFQGNSAPDKSGLPSDRFSAERTGGSVSTLTIQRTQQEDSAVYLCASSLVAGQGGEKLFFGSGTQLSVL.

J is TRBJ1-5 and V is TRBV19, with TRBD1 as a possible D gene (6 bases). The CDR3 sequence is 15 residues long. Germline V gene sequence: CDR1 LNHDA, CDR2 SQIVND (reference sequence). V lost 8 bases and J 3 bases, leaving 17 bases between the germline ends. The CDR3 DNA sequence: TGTGCCAGTCGAGGTGGGGGCCGCTTCAATCAGCCCCAGCATTTT. Translated, it gives CASRGGGRFNQPQHF.

This CDR3 is CASSSPVGQGNQETQYF. Written as DNA, the CDR3 is TGTGCCAGTAGCTCCCCGGTCGGGCAGGGAAACCAAGAGACCCAGTACTTC. The V and J genes are TRBV19 and TRBJ2-5, with D possibly being TRBD1 (5 bases). The CDR3 extends over 17 amino acids. In germline, CDR1 is LNHDA, CDR2 SQIVND (reference sequence). The V end was cut by 6 bases, the J end by 0 bases, with 20 bases between. The full variable domain, its missing parts supplied by reference TRBV19 and TRBJ2-5, is DGGITQSPKYLFRKEGQNVTLSCEQNLNHDAMYWYRQDPGQGLRLIYYSQIVNDFQKGDIAEGYSVSREKKESFPLTVTSAQKNPTAFYLCASSSPVGQGNQETQYFGPGTRLLVL.

The chain couples TRBV6-5 to TRBJ2-7; D not resolved. V was clipped by 5 bases and J by 3 bases, with 8 bases between them. This CDR3 has 12 residues. In germline, CDR1 is MNHEY, CDR2 SVGAGI. CDR3 coding DNA: TGTGCCAGCAGTCTAGAGGTCTACGAGCAGTACGTC. Protein product: CASSLEVYEQYV.

This chain links TRBV5-6 with TRBJ1-5, with D perhaps TRBD1 (5 bases). CDR1 and CDR2 (germline): SGHDT, YYEEEE. CDR3 length: 15 residues. The V and J ends lost 3 bases and 0 bases respectively, with 10 bases between them. The CDR3 region is CASSYRRYSNQPQHF. CDR3 sequence (DNA): TGTGCCAGCAGCTACAGGCGATATAGCAATCAGCCCCAGCATTTT.

The V gene is TRBV30, the J gene TRBJ2-1; 12 bases agree with TRBD2. The germline gives CDR1 GTSNPN, CDR2 SVGIG (reference sequence). The CDR3 covers 15 residues. V shed 5 bases, J shed 2 bases, and the junction held 4 bases outside the gene matches. The CDR3 coding sequence is TGTGCCTGGGCCGGACTAGCGGGACCCTACAATGAGCAGTTCTTC. This encodes CAWAGLAGPYNEQFF.

The J gene is TRBJ2-3, the V gene TRBV7-2, with D possibly being TRBD1 or TRBD2 (5 bases each). CDR1 is SGHTA and CDR2 is FQGNSA in the germline V gene. This CDR3 comprises 17 residues. V was pared by 1 base and J by 1 base, with 15 bases between. The CDR3 sequence is CASSLVGTGRGTDTQYF. Here the CDR3 DNA reads TGTGCCAGCAGCTTAGTGGGCACGGGACGGGGCACAGATACGCAGTATTTT. The full variable domain, rest sourced from reference TRBV7-2 and TRBJ2-3, is GAGVSQSPSNKVTEKGKDVELRCDPISGHTALYWYRQSLGQGLEFLIYFQGNSAPDKSGLPSDRFSAERTGGSVSTLTIQRTQQEDSAVYLCASSLVGTGRGTDTQYFGPGTRLTVL.

The chain recombines TRBV6-6 with TRBJ2-5; the D is unclear. The CDR3 has 13 amino acids. V lost 8 bases and J lost 2, with 12 bases in between. Germline CDR1 MNHNY, CDR2 SVGAGI (reference sequence). The DNA of the CDR3 is TGTGCCAGCGGACGAGCCATACAAGAGACCCAGTACTTC. Translation: CASGRAIQETQYF.

This clone was seen at least ten times. The V gene is TRBV6-1, the J gene TRBJ1-5; 7 positions match TRBD1. With V trimmed by 8 bases and J by 3 bases, 4 bases remained unmatched. This CDR3 region has 13 residues. The germline V gene encodes CDR1 MNHNS and CDR2 SASEGT. CDR3 region: CASLQGNNQPQHF. The CDR3 nucleotides are TGTGCCAGCCTACAGGGGAACAATCAGCCCCAGCATTTT.

In this sample, this clone turned up once. This sequence joins TRBV27 and TRBJ2-3; 8 bases align to TRBD1. J was trimmed by 4 bases and V by 2 bases; bases with no gene match: 5. Per germline, CDR1 MNHEY and CDR2 SMNVEV (reference sequence). The CDR3 is made up of 15 amino acids. CDR3 DNA: TGTGCCAGCAGTTTAACCCCGACAGGGGCAGATACGCAGTATTTT. Translated: CASSLTPTGADTQYF.

The V gene is TRBV5-1, the J gene TRBJ2-2, with 7 bases identical to TRBD1. Losses at the gene ends were 4 bases for V and 7 bases for J; bases not matched to a gene: 13. CDR3 length: 16 amino acids. Germline V lookup: CDR1 SGHRS, CDR2 YFSETQ. CDR3 in DNA: TGCGCCAGCAGCATAACCGGGACAGTCACGGGCGGGGAGCTGTTTTTT. As protein: CASSITGTVTGGELFF.

This chain joins TRBV6-6 and TRBJ2-7; D ambiguous. This CDR3 contains 12 residues. Trimming took off 4 bases at V and 5 bases at J, with 9 bases between the two ends. From germline, CDR1 is MNHNY and CDR2 SVGAGI (reference sequence). CDR3 region: CASSSQWDEQYF. CDR3 bases: TGTGCCAGCAGTTCTCAGTGGGACGAGCAGTACTTC.

The gene calls are TRBV28 and TRBJ1-5; D remains ambiguous. CDR3 length: 12 residues. Germline-derived CDR1 and CDR2 are MDHEN and SYDVKM. V lost 5 bases, J lost 6 bases, and 8 bases lay in between. The CDR3 region is CASSTRTQPQHF. CDR3 nucleotides: TGTGCCAGCAGTACGCGTACTCAGCCCCAGCATTTT.

The gene calls are TRBV11-2 and TRBJ2-1, with 8 bases aligning to TRBD2. The CDR3 length is 15 residues. CDR1 and CDR2 (germline): SGHAT, FQNNGV. The V gene end was trimmed by 4 bases and the J gene end by 0 bases; junction bases not matched to a gene: 2. The CDR3 bases are TGTGCCAGCAGCTCCGGGACTAGCTCCTACAATGAGCAGTTCTTC. It codes for CASSSGTSSYNEQFF.

To note about this clone: A clone one base away is much larger, so this may be a read error. The chain links TRBV6-6 to TRBJ2-2; weak D call: TRBD1 (7 bases). CDR3 length: 13 residues. CDR1 MNHNY and CDR2 SVGAGI come from the germline V gene (reference sequence). DNA for the CDR3: TGTGCCAGCAGTGACAGGGACACCGGGGGGCTGTTTTTT. Protein sequence: CASSDRDTGGLFF.

The DNA for the CDR3 is TGCGCCAGCCGAGAAGCGGGAGCTTATCTGGGCAATGAGCAGTTCTTC. Its translation: CASREAGAYLGNEQFF. The chain employs TRBV5-1 and TRBJ2-1; 8 bases are shared with TRBD2. CDR1 SGHRS and CDR2 YFSETQ come from the germline V gene. This CDR3 has 16 residues. J lost 6 bases, V lost 7 bases, and 15 bases had no gene match.

This clone was seen once. The V call is TRBV18, the J call TRBJ2-7; TRBD1 matches 7 bases. The junction had 8 bases not matched to a gene; V was cut back by 4 bases and J by 5 bases. Germline V gives CDR1 KGHSH, CDR2 LQKENI. CDR3 size: 14 residues. CDR3 loop: CASSRTRGGHEQYV. The CDR3 DNA reads as TGTGCCAGCTCACGAACACGAGGGGGCCACGAGCAGTACGTC.

The chain recombines TRBV27 with TRBJ1-2, with 7 bases fitting TRBD1. Trimming took 7 bases from V and 2 from J; bases not matched to a gene: 7. CDR1 is MNHEY and CDR2 is SMNVEV in the germline V gene (reference sequence). This CDR3 is 14 amino acids long. In DNA form, the CDR3 reads TGTGCCAGCAAACCAGGGGGACAGAACTATGGCTACACCTTC. Its translation is CASKPGGQNYGYTF.

The count of this clone is one. The chain is built from TRBV7-9 and TRBJ1-2; D is unresolved. CDR3 length: 15 amino acids. Germline CDR1 SEHNR, CDR2 FQNEAQ (reference sequence). Trimming removed 1 base at V and 4 bases at J, with 13 bases between. The DNA of the CDR3 is TGTGCCAGCAGCTTAGAAGGCCCAGGCTTCTATGGCTACACCTTC. It translates to CASSLEGPGFYGYTF.

The genes are TRBV13 and TRBJ2-7, with 10 bases aligning to TRBD2. The CDR3 covers 15 residues. The V gene's germline CDR1 is PRHDT and CDR2 FYEKMQ (reference sequence). The V and J ends lost 0 bases and 6 bases, in that order; junction bases with no gene match: 5. The CDR3 DNA reads TGTGCCAGCAGCTTAGGCCTAGCGGGAGACCCCGAGCAGTACTTC. It specifies CASSLGLAGDPEQYF. The variable domain in full, completed from reference TRBV13 and TRBJ2-7, reads AAGVIQSPRHLIKEKRETATLKCYPIPRHDTVYWYQQGPGQDPQFLISFYEKMQSDKGSIPDRFSAQQFSDYHSELNMSSLELGDSALYFCASSLGLAGDPEQYFGPGTRLTVT.